This T cell receptor (beta chain) emerged from a study of cytomegalovirus exposure and HLA in healthy donors. In the PCR, 60 Vbeta and 13 Jbeta primers were used. The protocol was immunoSEQ multiplex PCR, while the TCRdb copy is restricted to in-frame clones and leaves out a portion. Of 130,000 to 150,000 clones listed, less than 90% are singletons. The TCR comes from a boy aged 2 to 10 in good health and CMV-seronegative. What was sequenced was PBMCs.

CDR3 DNA sequence: TGCGCCAGCTTCACAGGGGGCTCAGTCGGCGAGCAGTACTTC. Its translation: CASFTGGSVGEQYF. V gene TRBV5-1 combines with J gene TRBJ2-7; 9 positions match TRBD1. The CDR3 has 14 amino acids. Trimming at V came to 7 bases and at J to 6 bases, leaving 11 bases not matched to a gene. Per germline, CDR1 SGHRS and CDR2 YFSETQ.